This T cell receptor (beta chain) came from a study of CD8 T cells in Susac syndrome. After extraction with the RNeasy kit, about 0.5 to 1 ug of the RNA was reverse transcribed using random hexamers. Amplification of TCR beta CDR3 across 54 Vbeta and 13 Jbeta was performed with immunoSEQ multiplex PCR. In TCRdb, the immunoSEQ multiplex PCR reads were re-called with MiXCR into one record per CDR3 protein. The sample includes about 200,000 distinct CDR3 sequences, roughly 94% of them seen just once. Trimming pared 5 bases from V and 3 bases from J, leaving 14 bases between. CDR3 length: 15 amino acids.

What was sequenced was CD4+ T cells from PBMCs. This sequence joins TRBV12-3 or TRBV12-4 and TRBJ1-5; TRBD1 is a possible D gene (5 bases). The clonotype comes from a human donor in good health. For the CDR3, the DNA is TGTGCCAGCAGTACGACCGGGACCCCCAATCAGCCCCAGCATTTT. Translated, it gives CASSTTGTPNQPQHF.